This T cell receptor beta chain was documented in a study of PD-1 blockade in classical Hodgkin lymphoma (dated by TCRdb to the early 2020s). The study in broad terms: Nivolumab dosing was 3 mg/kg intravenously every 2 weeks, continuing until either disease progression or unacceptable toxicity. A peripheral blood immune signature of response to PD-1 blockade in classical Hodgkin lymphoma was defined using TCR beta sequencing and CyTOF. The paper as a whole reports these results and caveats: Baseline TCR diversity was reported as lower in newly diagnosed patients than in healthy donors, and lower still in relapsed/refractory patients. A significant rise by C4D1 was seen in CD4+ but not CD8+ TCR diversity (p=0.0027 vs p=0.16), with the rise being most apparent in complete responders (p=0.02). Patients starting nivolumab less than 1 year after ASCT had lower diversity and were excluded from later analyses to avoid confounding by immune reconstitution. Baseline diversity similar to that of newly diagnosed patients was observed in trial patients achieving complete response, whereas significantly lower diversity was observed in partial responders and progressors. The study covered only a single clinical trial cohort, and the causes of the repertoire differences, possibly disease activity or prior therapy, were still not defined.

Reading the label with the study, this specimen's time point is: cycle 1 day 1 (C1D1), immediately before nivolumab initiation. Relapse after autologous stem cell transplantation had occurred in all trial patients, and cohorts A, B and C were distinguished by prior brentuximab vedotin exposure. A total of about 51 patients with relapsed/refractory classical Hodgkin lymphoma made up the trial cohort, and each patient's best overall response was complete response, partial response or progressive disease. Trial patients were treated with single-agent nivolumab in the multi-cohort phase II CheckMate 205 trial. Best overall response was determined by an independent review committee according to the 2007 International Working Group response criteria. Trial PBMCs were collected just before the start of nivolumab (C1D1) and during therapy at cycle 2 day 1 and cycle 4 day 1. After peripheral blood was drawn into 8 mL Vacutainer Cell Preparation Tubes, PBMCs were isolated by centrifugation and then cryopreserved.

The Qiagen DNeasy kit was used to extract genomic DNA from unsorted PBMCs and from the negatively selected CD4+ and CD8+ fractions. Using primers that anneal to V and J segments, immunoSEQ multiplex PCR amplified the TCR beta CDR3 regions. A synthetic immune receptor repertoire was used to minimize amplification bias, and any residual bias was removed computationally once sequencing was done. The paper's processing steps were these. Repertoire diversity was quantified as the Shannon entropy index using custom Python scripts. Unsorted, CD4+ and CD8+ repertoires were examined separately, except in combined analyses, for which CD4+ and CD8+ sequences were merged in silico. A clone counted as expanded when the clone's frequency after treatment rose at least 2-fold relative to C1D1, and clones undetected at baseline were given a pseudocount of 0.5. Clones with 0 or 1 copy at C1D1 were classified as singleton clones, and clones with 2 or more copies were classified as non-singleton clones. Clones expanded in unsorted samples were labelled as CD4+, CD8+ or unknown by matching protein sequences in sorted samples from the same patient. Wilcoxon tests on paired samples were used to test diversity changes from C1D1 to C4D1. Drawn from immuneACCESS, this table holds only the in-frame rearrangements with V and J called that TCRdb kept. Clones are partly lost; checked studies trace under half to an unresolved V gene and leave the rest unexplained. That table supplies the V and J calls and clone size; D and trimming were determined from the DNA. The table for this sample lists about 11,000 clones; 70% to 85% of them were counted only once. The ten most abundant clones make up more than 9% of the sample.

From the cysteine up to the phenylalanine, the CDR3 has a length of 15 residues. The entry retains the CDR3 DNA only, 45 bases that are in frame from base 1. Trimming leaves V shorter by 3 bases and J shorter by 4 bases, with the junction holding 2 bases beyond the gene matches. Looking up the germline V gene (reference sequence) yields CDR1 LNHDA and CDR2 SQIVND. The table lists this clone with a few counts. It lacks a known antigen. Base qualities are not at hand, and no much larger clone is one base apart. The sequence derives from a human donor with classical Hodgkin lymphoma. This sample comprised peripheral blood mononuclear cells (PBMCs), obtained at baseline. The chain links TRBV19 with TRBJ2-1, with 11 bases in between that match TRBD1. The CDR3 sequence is CASSIGDRGYNEQFF. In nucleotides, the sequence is TGTGCCAGTAGTATTGGGGACAGGGGGTACAATGAGCAGTTCTTC.